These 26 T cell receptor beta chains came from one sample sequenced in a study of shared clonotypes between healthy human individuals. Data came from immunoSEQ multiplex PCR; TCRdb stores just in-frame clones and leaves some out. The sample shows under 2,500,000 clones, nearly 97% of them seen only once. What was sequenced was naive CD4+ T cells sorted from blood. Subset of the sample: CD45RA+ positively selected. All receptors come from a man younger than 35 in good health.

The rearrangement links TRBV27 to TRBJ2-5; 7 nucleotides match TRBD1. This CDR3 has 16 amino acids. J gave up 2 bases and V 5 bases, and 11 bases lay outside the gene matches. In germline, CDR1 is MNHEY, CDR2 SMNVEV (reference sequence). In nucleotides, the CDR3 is TGTGCCAGCAGTCGACGATGGGACAGCTTGCAAGAGACCCAGTACTTC. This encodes CASSRRWDSLQETQYF.

The CDR3 region is CASSPRGEGNQPQHF. In DNA form, the CDR3 reads TGTGCCAGCAGCCCGAGGGGAGAAGGCAATCAGCCCCAGCATTTT. The V and J genes are TRBV7-2 and TRBJ1-5; D may be TRBD1 (5 bases). The CDR3 has 15 residues. Germline V gives CDR1 SGHTA, CDR2 FQGNSA. With 5 bases removed from V and 2 bases from J, the gap between germline ends came to 13 bases.

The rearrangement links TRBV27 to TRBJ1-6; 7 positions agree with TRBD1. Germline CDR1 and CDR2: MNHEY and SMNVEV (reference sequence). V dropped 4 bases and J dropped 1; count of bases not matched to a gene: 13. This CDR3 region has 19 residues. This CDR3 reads CASSSAERGRRSYNSPLHF. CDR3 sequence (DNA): TGTGCCAGCAGTTCCGCTGAAAGGGGGCGCCGGTCCTATAATTCACCCCTCCACTTT.

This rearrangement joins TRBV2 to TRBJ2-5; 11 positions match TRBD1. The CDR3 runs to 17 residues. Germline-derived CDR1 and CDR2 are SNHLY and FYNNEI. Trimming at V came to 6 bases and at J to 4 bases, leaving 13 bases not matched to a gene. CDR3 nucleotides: TGTGCCAGCAGACCCGACCGGACAGGGGGCTCGGGAGAGACCCAGTACTTC. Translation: CASRPDRTGGSGETQYF. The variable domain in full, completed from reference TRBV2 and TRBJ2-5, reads EPEVTQTPSHQVTQMGQEVILRCVPISNHLYFYWYRQILGQKVEFLVSFYNNEISEKSEIFDDQFSVERPDGSNFTLKIRSTKLEDSAMYFCASRPDRTGGSGETQYFGPGTRLLVL.

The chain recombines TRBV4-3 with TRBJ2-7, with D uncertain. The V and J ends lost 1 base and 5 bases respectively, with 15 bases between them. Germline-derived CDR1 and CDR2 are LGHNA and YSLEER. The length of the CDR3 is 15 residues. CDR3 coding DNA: TGCGCCAGCAGCCAAGTTCTGGCAGGTTTTAACGAGCAGTACTTC. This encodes CASSQVLAGFNEQYF.

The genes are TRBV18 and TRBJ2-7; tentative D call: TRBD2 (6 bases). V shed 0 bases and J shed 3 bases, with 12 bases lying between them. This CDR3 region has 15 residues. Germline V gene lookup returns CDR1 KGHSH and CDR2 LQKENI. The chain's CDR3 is CASSPPGLGSYEQYF. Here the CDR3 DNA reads TGTGCCAGCTCACCACCGGGCCTCGGGAGCTACGAGCAGTACTTC.

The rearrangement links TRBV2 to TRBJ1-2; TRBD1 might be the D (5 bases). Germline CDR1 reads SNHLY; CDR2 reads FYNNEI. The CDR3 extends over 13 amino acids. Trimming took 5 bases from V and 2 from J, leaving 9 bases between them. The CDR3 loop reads CASSRQPNYGYTF. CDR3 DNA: TGTGCCAGCAGTCGACAGCCGAACTATGGCTACACCTTC.

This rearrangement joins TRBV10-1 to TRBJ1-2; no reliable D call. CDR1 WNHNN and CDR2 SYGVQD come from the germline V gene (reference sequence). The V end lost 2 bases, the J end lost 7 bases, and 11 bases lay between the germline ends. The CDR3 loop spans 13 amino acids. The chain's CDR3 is CASSENQAGGYTF. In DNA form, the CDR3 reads TGCGCCAGCAGTGAGAACCAGGCGGGTGGCTACACCTTC.

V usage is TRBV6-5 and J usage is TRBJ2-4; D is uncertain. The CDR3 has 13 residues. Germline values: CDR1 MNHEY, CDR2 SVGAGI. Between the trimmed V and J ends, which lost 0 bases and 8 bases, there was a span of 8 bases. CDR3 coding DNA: TGTGCCAGCAGTTACTCGACTGAAGACATTCAGTACTTC. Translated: CASSYSTEDIQYF.

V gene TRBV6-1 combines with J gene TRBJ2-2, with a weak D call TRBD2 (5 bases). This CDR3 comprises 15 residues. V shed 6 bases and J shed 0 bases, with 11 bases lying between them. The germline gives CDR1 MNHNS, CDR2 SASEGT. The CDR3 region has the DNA TGTGCCAGCAGAGCGGCGCCTTCGAACACCGGGGAGCTGTTTTTT. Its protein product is CASRAAPSNTGELFF.

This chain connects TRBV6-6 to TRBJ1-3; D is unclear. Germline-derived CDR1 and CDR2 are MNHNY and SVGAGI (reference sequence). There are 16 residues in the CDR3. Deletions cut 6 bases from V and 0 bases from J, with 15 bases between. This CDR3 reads CASSSSAVGSGNTIYF. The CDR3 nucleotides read TGTGCCAGCAGCTCCTCGGCGGTCGGCTCTGGAAACACCATATATTTT.

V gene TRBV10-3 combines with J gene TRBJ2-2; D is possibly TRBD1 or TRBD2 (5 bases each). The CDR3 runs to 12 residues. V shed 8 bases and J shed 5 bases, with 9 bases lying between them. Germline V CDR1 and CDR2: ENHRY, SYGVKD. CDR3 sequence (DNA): TGTGCCATCGCCGGGGCGACCGGGGAGCTGTTTTTT. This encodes CAIAGATGELFF.

The CDR3 nucleotides read TGTGCCAGCAGCTTAGATCGCCTAGCGGGAGTAGACGAGCAGTACTTC. This codes for CASSLDRLAGVDEQYF. This chain connects TRBV11-3 to TRBJ2-7; 10 nucleotides match TRBD2. The CDR3 runs 16 residues. V shed 0 bases and J 5 bases; nucleotides not matched to a gene: 7. Per the germline V gene, CDR1 is SGHNT and CDR2 is YENEEA. The variable domain in full, with the rest retrieved from reference TRBV11-3 and TRBJ2-7, is EAGVVQSPRYKIIEKKQPVAFWCNPISGHNTLYWYLQNLGQGPELLIRYENEEAVDDSQLPKDRFSAERLKGVDSTLKIQPAELGDSAVYLCASSLDRLAGVDEQYFGPGTRLTVT.

The CDR3 sequence: CAWGQYSNQPQHF. CDR3 nucleotide sequence: TGTGCCTGGGGACAATATAGCAATCAGCCCCAGCATTTT. The V gene is TRBV30, the J gene TRBJ1-5; D may be TRBD1 (5 bases). V was cut by 5 bases and J by 0 bases, with 8 bases left in between. In germline, CDR1 is GTSNPN, CDR2 SVGIG (reference sequence). The CDR3 runs to 13 residues.

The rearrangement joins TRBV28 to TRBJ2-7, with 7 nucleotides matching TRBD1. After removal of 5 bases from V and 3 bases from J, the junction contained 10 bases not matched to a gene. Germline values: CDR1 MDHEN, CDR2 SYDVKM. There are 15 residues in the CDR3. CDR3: CASSPAGGSGYEQYF. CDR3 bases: TGTGCCAGCAGTCCGGCAGGGGGAAGCGGCTACGAGCAGTACTTC.

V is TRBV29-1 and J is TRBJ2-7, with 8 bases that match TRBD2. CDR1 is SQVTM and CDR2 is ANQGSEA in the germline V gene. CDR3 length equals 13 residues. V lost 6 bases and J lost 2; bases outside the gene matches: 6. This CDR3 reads CSVDLAGTYEQYF. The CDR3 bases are TGCAGCGTGGACTTAGCGGGAACCTACGAGCAGTACTTC.

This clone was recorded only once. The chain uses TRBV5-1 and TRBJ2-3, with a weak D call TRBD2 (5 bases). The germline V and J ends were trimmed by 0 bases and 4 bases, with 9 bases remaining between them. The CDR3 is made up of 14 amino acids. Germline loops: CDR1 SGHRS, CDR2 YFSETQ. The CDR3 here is CASSLGQEADTQYF. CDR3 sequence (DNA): TGCGCCAGCAGCTTGGGGCAGGAGGCAGATACGCAGTATTTT.

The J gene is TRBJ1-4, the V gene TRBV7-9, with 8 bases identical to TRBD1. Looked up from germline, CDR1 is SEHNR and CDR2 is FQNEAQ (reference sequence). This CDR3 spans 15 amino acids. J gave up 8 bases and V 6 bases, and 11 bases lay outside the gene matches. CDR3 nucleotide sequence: TGTGCCAGCAGAAGAGGACAGGGCGCTACGGAAAAACTGTTTTTT. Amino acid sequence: CASRRGQGATEKLFF.

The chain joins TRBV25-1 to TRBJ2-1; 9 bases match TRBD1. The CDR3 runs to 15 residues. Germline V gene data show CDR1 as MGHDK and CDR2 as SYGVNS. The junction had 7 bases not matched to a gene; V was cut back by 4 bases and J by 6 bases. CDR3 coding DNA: TGTGCCAGCAGTGCCCTGGGACAGGGATCCAATGAGCAGTTCTTC. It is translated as CASSALGQGSNEQFF.

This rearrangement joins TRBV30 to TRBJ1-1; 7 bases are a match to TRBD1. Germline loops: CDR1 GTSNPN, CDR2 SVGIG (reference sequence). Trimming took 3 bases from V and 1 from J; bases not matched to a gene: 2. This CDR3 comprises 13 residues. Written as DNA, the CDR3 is TGTGCCTGGAGGGACAGGTCGAACACTGAAGCTTTCTTT. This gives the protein CAWRDRSNTEAFF.

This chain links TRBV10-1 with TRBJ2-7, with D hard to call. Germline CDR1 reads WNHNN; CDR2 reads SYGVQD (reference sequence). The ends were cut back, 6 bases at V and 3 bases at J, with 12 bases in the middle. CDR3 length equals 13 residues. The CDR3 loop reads CASSAQVSYEQYF. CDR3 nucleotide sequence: TGCGCCAGCAGCGCCCAGGTTAGCTACGAGCAGTACTTC.

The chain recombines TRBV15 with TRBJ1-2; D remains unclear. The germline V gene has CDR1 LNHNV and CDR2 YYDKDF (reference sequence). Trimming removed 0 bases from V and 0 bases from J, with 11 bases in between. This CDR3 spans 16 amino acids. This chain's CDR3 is CATSRDGQASNYGYTF. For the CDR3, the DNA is TGTGCCACCAGCAGAGACGGGCAGGCATCTAACTATGGCTACACCTTC. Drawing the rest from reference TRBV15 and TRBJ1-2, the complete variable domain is DAMVIQNPRYQVTQFGKPVTLSCSQTLNHNVMYWYQQKSSQAPKLLFHYYDKDFNNEADTPDNFQSRRPNTSFCFLDIRSPGLGDTAMYLCATSRDGQASNYGYTFGSGTRLTVV.

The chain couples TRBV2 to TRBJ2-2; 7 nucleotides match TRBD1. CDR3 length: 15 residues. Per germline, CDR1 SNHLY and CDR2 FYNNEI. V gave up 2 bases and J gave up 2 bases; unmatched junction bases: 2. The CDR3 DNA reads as TGTGCCAGCAGTGAAAACAGGGGAAACACCGGGGAGCTGTTTTTT. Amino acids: CASSENRGNTGELFF.

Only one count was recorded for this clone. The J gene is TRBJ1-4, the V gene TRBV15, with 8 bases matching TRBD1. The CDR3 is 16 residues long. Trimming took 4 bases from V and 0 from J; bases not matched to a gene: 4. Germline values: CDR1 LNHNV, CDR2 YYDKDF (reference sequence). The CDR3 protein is CATSTWDRSTNEKLFF. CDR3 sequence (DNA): TGTGCCACCAGCACCTGGGACAGGTCAACTAATGAAAAACTGTTTTTT. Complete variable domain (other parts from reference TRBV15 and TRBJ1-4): DAMVIQNPRYQVTQFGKPVTLSCSQTLNHNVMYWYQQKSSQAPKLLFHYYDKDFNNEADTPDNFQSRRPNTSFCFLDIRSPGLGDTAMYLCATSTWDRSTNEKLFFGSGTQLSVL.

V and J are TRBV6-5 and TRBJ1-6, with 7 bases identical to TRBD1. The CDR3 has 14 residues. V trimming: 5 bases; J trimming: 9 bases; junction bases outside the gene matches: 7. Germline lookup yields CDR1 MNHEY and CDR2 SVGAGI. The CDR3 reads CASSPRDSFSPLHF. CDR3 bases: TGTGCCAGCAGTCCGCGGGACAGCTTTTCACCCCTCCACTTT.

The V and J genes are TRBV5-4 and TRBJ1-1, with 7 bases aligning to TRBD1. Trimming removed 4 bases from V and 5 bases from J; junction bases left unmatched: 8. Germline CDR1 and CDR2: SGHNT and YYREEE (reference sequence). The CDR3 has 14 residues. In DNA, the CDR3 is TGTGCCAGCAGCCCGCCAACAGGGGAAACTGAAGCTTTCTTT. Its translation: CASSPPTGETEAFF. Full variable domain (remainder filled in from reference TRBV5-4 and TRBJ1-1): ETGVTQSPTHLIKTRGQQVTLRCSSQSGHNTVSWYQQALGQGPQFIFQYYREEENGRGNFPPRFSGLQFPNYSSELNVNALELDDSALYLCASSPPTGETEAFFGQGTRLTVV.